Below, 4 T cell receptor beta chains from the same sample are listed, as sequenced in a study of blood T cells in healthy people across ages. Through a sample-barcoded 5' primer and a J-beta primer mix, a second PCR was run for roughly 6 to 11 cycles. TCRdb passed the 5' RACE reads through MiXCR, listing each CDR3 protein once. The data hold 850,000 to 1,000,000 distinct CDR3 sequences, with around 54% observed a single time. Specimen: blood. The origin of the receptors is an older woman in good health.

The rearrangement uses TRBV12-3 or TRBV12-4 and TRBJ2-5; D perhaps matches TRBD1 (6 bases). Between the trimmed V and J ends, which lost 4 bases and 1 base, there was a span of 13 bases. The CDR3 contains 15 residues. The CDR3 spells CASSSYRESQETQYF. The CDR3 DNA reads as TGTGCCAGCAGTTCCTACAGGGAATCCCAAGAGACCCAGTACTTC.

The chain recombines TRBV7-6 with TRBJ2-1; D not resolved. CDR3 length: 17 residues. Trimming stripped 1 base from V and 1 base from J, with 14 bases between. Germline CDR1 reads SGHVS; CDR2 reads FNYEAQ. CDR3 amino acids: CASSLGDAPISYNEQFF. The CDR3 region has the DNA TGTGCCAGCAGCTTAGGAGACGCGCCCATATCCTACAATGAGCAGTTCTTC.

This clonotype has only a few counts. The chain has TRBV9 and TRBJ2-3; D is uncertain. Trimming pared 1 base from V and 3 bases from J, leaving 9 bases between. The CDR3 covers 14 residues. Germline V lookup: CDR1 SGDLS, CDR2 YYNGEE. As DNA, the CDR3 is TGTGCCAGCAGCGTACCCCCGACTACAGATACGCAGTATTTT. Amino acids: CASSVPPTTDTQYF.

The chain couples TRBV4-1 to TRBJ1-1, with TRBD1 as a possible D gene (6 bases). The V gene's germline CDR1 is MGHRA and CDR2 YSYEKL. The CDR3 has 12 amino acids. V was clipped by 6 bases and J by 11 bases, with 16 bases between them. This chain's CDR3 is CASSPQGYTAFF. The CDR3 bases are TGCGCCAGCAGTCCTCAGGGGTATACGGCTTTCTTT.